The 8 T cell receptor beta chains given below trace back to one sample, sequenced in a study of T-cell reconstitution after alpha-beta-depleted transplantation in children. Preparation of the TCRbeta library used unique molecular identifiers. TCRdb reprocessed the PCR reads via MiXCR and lists one record per CDR3 protein. Found here are hundreds of thousands of distinct CDR3 sequences, over 10% of them singletons; the top ten hold 2% to 2.5%. The material was PBMCs, mostly from graft donor cells, obtained 360 days after TCRalphabeta/CD19-depleted stem cell transplant. Every receptor here comes from a male patient under 18 who had a stem cell transplant for acute myeloid leukemia, so the T cells may come from the graft donor.

This rearrangement joins TRBV28 to TRBJ2-1; 7 positions match TRBD1. The germline gives CDR1 MDHEN, CDR2 SYDVKM. The CDR3 is 13 amino acids. V trimming: 6 bases; J trimming: 8 bases; junction bases outside the gene matches: 7. CDR3 residues: CASREQGSDEQFF. As DNA, the CDR3 is TGTGCCAGCAGAGAACAGGGGAGCGATGAGCAGTTCTTC.

This clonotype was found a few times. This rearrangement joins TRBV5-6 to TRBJ2-7, with D possibly being TRBD1 (5 bases). This CDR3 comprises 13 residues. Germline V CDR1 and CDR2: SGHDT, YYEEEE. The V and J ends lost 4 bases and 6 bases respectively, with 14 bases between them. The CDR3 sequence is CASSRRTLFEQYF. The CDR3 coding sequence is TGTGCCAGCAGCCGAAGGACACTTTTCGAGCAGTACTTC.

This clonotype was observed a few times. The chain links TRBV11-2 to TRBJ2-7; TRBD1 matches at 10 bases. CDR3 length: 16 amino acids. Germline loops: CDR1 SGHAT, CDR2 FQNNGV. Germline trimming cut 5 bases from V and 3 bases from J; bases unmatched to any gene: 10. The CDR3 region has the DNA TGTGCCAGCAGCACGCTCCGGGACAGGGGACTCTACGAGCAGTACTTC. This gives the protein CASSTLRDRGLYEQYF. Variable domain in full (rest from reference TRBV11-2 and TRBJ2-7): EAGVAQSPRYKIIEKRQSVAFWCNPISGHATLYWYQQILGQGPKLLIQFQNNGVVDDSQLPKDRFSAERLKGVDSTLKIQPAKLEDSAVYLCASSTLRDRGLYEQYFGPGTRLTVT.

This clonotype has a count of ten or more. This CDR3 reads CATSRDPQIRAYEQYF. The CDR3 nucleotides read TGTGCCACCAGCAGAGACCCTCAAATCAGGGCCTACGAGCAGTACTTC. The genes are TRBV15 and TRBJ2-7; D might be TRBD1 (5 bases). The CDR3 is 16 amino acids. Germline-derived CDR1 and CDR2 are LNHNV and YYDKDF (reference sequence). V shed 0 bases and J shed 2 bases, with 14 bases lying between them.

Worth noting for this clonotype: This may be a read error, as it is one base from a much larger clone. This chain joins TRBV25-1 and TRBJ2-7; 10 nucleotides match TRBD1. This CDR3 has 15 amino acids. J lost 6 bases, V lost 6 bases, and 11 bases had no gene match. CDR1 and CDR2 from the germline V gene are MGHDK and SYGVNS. DNA of the CDR3: TGTGCCAGCAGCGAGCCGGGACAGGGGCCCTGCGAGCAGTACTTC. Residues: CASSEPGQGPCEQYF.

This clonotype has just a few counts. V and J are TRBV20-1 and TRBJ1-2, with TRBD1 matching 7 bases. V trimming: 1 base; J trimming: 2 bases; junction bases outside the gene matches: 7. CDR3 length: 15 residues. Germline V CDR1 and CDR2: DFQATT, SNEGSKA (reference sequence). The DNA of the CDR3 is TGCAGTGCTAGAGCCGAGAGACAGGGCAACTATGGCTACACCTTC. This sequence encodes CSARAERQGNYGYTF.

This clonotype was seen only a few times. The genes are TRBV7-8 and TRBJ2-7, with D uncertain. Trimming took off 4 bases at V and 5 bases at J, with 18 bases between the two ends. There are 15 residues in the CDR3. From germline, CDR1 is SGHVS and CDR2 FQNEAQ. This CDR3 is CASSSSRLGRHEQYF. The CDR3 DNA reads as TGTGCCAGCAGCTCGTCCCGGTTAGGGCGGCACGAGCAGTACTTC.

This rearrangement joins TRBV27 to TRBJ2-7; no clear D. V lost 4 bases to trimming and J lost 3 bases, with 10 bases between them. Per the germline V gene, CDR1 is MNHEY and CDR2 is SMNVEV (reference sequence). This CDR3 has 13 residues. The CDR3 loop reads CASSWAISYEQYF. The CDR3 DNA follows: TGTGCCAGCAGTTGGGCGATCAGCTACGAGCAGTACTTC.